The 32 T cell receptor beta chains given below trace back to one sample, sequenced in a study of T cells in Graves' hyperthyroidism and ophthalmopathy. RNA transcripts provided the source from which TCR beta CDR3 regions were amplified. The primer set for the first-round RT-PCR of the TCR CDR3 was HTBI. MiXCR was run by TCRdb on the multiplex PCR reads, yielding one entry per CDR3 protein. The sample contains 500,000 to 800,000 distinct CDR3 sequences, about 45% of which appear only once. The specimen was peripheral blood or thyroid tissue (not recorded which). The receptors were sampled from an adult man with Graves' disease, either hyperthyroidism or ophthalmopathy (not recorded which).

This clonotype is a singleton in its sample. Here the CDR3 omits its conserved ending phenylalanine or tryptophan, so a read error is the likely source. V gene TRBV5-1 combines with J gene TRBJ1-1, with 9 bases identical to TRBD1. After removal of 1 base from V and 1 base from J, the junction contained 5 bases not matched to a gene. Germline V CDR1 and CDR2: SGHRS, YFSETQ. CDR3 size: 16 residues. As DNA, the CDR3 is TGCGCCAGCAGCTTGATGACAGGGGGATCGAACACTGAAGCTTTCCTT. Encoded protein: CASSLMTGGSNTEAFL.

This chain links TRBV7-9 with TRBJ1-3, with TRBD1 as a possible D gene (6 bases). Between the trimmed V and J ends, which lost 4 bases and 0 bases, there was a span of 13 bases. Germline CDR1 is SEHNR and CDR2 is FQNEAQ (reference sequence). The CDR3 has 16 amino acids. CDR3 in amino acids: CASSSGTLLSGNTIYF. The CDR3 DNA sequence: TGTGCCAGCAGCTCTGGGACACTTCTCTCTGGAAACACCATATATTTT.

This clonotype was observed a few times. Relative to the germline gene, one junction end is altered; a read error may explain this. Written as DNA, the CDR3 is TGTGCCAGTAGCTCTGGGACAGGGGGCGTGGAGACCCAGTACTTC. Amino acids: CASSSGTGGVETQYF. The chain links TRBV5-5 to TRBJ2-5; 12 positions match TRBD1. Germline loops: CDR1 SGHKS, CDR2 YYEKEE (reference sequence). The length of the CDR3 is 15 residues.

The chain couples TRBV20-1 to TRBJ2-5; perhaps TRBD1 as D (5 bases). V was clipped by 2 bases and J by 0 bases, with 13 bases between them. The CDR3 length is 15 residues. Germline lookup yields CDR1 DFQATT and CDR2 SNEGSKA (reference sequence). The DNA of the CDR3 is TGCAGTGCTAGATCCGGTGGGGCCAACCAAGAGACCCAGTACTTC. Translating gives CSARSGGANQETQYF.

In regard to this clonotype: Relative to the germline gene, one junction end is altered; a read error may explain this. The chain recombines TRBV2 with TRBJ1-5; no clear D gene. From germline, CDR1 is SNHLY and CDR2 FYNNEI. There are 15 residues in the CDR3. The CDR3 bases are TGTGCCAGCAGTGACTCGACGGGCTTCAATCAGCCCCGGCATTTT. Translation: CASSDSTGFNQPRHF.

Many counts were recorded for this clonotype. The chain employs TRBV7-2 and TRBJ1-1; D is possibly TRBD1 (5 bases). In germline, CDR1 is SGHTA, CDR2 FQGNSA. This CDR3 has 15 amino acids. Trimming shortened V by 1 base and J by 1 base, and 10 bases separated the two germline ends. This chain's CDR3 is CASSLGGMGNTEAFF. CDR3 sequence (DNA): TGTGCCAGCAGCTTAGGGGGCATGGGGAACACTGAAGCTTTCTTT. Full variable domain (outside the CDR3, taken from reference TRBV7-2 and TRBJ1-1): GAGVSQSPSNKVTEKGKDVELRCDPISGHTALYWYRQSLGQGLEFLIYFQGNSAPDKSGLPSDRFSAERTGGSVSTLTIQRTQQEDSAVYLCASSLGGMGNTEAFFGQGTRLTVV.

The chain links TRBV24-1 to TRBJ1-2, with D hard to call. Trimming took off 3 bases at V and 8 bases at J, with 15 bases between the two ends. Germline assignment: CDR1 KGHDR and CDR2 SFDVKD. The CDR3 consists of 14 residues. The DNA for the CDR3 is TGTGCCACCAGTGATCCCCGAGGAACACCGGGCTACACCTTC. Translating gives CATSDPRGTPGYTF.

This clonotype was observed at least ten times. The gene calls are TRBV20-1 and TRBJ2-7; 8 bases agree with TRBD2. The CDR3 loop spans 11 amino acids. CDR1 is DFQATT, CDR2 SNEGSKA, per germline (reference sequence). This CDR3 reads CSASGGYEQYF. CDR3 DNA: TGCAGCGCGAGCGGGGGCTACGAGCAGTACTTC.

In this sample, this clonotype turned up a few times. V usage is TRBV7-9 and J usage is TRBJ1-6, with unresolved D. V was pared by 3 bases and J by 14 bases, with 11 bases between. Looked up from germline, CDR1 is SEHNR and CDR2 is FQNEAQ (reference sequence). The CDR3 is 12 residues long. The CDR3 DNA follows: TGTGCCAGCAGCTTTGATGGGGTTACCCTCCACTTT. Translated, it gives CASSFDGVTLHF.

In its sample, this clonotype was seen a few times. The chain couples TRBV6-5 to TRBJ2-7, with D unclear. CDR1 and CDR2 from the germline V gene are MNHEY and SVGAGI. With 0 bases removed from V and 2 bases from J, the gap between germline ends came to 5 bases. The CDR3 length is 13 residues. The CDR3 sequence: CASSYSEAYEQYF. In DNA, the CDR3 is TGTGCCAGCAGTTACTCCGAGGCCTACGAGCAGTACTTC.

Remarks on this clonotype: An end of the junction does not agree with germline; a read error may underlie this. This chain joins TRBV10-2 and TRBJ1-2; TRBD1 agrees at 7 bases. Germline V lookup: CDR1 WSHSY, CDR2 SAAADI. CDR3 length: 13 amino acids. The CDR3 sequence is CASRPDRVTGYTF. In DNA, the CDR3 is TGTGCCAGCAGGCCTGACAGGGTCACTGGCTACACCTTC.

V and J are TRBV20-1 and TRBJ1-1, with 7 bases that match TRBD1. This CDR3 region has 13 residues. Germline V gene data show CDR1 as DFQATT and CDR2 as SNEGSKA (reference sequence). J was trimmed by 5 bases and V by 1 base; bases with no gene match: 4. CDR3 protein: CSARVGQATEAFF. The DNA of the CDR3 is TGCAGTGCTAGAGTTGGACAGGCGACTGAAGCTTTCTTT.

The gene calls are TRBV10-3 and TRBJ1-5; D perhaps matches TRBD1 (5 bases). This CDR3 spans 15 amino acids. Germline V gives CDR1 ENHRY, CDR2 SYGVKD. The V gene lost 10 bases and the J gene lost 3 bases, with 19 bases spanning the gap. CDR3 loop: CATLAGLMINQPQHF. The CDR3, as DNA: TGTGCCACCTTGGCAGGGCTCATGATCAATCAGCCCCAGCATTTT.

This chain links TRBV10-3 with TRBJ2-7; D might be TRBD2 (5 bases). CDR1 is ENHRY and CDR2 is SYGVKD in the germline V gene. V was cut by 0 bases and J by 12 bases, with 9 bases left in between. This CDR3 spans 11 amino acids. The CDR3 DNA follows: TGTGCCATCAGTGAGTCGGAGGACGTGTACTTC. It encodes CAISESEDVYF.

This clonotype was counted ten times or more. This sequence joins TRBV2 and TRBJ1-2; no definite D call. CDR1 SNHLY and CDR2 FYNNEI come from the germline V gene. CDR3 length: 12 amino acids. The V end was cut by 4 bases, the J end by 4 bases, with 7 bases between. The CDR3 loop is CASSVRGYGYTF. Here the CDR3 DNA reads TGTGCCAGCAGTGTAAGAGGCTATGGCTACACCTTC.

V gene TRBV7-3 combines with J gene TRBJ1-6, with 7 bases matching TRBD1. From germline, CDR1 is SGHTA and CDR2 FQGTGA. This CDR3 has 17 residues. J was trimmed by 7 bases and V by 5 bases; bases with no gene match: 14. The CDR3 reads CASSLILRQGINSPLHF. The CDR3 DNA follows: TGTGCCAGCAGCCTTATTTTGAGACAGGGAATAAATTCACCCCTCCACTTT.

CDR3 in DNA: TGCGCCAGCAGCTTGAGGGAGATAAAGGACACCATATATTTT. This translates into CASSLREIKDTIYF. This chain links TRBV5-1 with TRBJ1-3; D uncertain. The V end lost 1 base, the J end lost 8 bases, and 13 bases lay between the germline ends. Germline V CDR1 and CDR2: SGHRS, YFSETQ. The CDR3 totals 14 residues.

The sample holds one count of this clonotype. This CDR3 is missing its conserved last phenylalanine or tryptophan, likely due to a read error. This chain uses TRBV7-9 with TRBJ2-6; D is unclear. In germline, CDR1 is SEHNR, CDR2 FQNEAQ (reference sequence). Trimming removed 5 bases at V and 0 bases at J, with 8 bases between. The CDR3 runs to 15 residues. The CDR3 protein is CASSVDHSGANVLTY. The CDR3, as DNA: TGTGCCAGCAGCGTAGACCACTCTGGGGCCAACGTCCTGACTTAC.

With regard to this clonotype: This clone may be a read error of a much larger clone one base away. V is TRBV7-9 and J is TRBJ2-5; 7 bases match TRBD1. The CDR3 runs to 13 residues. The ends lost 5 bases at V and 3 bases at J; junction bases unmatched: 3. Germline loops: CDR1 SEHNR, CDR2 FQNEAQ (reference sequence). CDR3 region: CASSNRGEETQYF. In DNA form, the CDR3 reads TGTGCCAGCAGCAACAGGGGCGAAGAGACCCAGTACTTC. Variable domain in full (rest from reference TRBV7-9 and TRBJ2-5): DTGVSQNPRHKITKRGQNVTFRCDPISEHNRLYWYRQTLGQGPEFLTYFQNEAQLEKSRLLSDRFSAERPKGSFSTLEIQRTEQGDSAMYLCASSNRGEETQYFGPGTRLLVL.

The CDR3 region has the DNA TGCGCCAGCAGCCGGACAGGAGATACAACTAATGAAAAACTGTTTTTT. Translating gives CASSRTGDTTNEKLFF. V usage is TRBV5-1 and J usage is TRBJ1-4; 7 bases align to TRBD1. Germline V gene lookup returns CDR1 SGHRS and CDR2 YFSETQ. Losses at the gene ends were 4 bases for V and 0 bases for J; bases not matched to a gene: 6. This CDR3 region has 16 residues.

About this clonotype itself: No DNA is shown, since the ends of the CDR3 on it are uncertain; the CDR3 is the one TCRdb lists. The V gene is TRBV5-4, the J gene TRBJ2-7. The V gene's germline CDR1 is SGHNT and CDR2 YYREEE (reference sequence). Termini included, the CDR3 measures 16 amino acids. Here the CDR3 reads CASSPASTGYTFGQYF.

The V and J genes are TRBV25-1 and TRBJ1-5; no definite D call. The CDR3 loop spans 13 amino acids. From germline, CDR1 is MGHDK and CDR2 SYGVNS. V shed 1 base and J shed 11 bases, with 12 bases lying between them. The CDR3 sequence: CASSEFRKETQHF. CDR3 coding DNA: TGTGCCAGCAGTGAATTCAGGAAAGAGACCCAGCATTTT.

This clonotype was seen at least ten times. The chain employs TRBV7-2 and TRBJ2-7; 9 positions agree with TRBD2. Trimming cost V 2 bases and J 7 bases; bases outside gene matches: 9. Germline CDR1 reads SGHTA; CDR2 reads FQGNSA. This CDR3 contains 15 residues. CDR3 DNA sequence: TGTGCCAGCAGCTTAAGCGGCGGGGGGGCTGGTGAGCAGTACTTC. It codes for CASSLSGGGAGEQYF.

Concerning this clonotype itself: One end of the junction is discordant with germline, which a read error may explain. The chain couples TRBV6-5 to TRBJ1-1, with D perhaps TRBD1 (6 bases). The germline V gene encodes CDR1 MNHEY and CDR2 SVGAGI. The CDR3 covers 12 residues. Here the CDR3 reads CASSYGDTETFF. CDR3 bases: TGTGCCAGCAGTTACGGGGACACTGAAACTTTCTTT.

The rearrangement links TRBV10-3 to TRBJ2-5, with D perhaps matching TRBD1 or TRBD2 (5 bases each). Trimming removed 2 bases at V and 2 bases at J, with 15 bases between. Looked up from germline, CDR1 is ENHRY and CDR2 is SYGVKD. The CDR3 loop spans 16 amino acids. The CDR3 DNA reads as TGTGCCATCAGTGAGGAGGGACGAGCGGTACAAGAGACCCAGTACTTC. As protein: CAISEEGRAVQETQYF.

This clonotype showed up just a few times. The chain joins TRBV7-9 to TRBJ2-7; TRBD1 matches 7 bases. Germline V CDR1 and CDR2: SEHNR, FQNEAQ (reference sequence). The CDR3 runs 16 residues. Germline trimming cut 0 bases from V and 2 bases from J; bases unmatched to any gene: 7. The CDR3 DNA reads TGTGCCAGCAGCTTAGCCCCCGGGACAGCCGCCTACGAGCAGTACTTC. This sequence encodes CASSLAPGTAAYEQYF.

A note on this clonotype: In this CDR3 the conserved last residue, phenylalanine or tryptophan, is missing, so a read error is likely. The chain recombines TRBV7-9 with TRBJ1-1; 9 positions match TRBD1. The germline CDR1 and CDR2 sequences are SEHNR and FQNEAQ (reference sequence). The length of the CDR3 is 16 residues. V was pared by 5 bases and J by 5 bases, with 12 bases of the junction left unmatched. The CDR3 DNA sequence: TGTGCCAGCAGCGTGGACAGGGGTACCGCGGGTACTGAAGCTTTCCTT. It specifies CASSVDRGTAGTEAFL.

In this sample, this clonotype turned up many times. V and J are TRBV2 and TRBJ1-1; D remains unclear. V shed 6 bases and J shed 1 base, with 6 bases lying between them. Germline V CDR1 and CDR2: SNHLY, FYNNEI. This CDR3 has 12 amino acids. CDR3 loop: CASRLWNTEAFF. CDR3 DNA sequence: TGTGCCAGCAGGCTTTGGAACACTGAAGCTTTCTTT.

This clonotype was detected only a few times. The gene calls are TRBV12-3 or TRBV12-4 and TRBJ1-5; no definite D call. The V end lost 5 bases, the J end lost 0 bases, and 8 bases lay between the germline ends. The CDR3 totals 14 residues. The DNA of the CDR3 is TGTGCCAGCAGTCCCATAAATAGCAATCAGCCCCAGCATTTT. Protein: CASSPINSNQPQHF.

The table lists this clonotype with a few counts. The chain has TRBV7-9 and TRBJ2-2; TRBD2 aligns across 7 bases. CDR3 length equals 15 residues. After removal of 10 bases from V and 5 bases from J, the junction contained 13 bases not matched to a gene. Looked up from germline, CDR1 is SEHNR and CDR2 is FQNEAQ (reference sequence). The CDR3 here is CANQPLSGPTGELFF. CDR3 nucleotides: TGTGCCAACCAGCCCCTTAGCGGGCCAACCGGGGAGCTGTTTTTT.

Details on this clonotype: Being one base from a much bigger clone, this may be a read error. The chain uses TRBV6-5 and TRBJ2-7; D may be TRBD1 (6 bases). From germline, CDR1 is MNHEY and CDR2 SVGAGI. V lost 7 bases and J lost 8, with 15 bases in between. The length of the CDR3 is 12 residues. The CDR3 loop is CASKGVTGQQYF. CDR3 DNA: TGTGCCAGCAAGGGGGTAACCGGCCAGCAGTACTTC.

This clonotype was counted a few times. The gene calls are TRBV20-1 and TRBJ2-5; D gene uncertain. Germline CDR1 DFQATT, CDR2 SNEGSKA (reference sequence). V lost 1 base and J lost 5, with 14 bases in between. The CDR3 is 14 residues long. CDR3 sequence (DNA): TGCAGTGCTAGAGGGTATACCGGGTTGGAGACCCAGTACTTC. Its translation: CSARGYTGLETQYF.